Listed below are T cell receptor beta chains from one sample, sequenced in a study of T cells after yellow fever vaccination. TCRdb used MiXCR to reprocess the 5' RACE reads, holding one entry per CDR3 protein. The top ten clones hold more than 12% of a sample with 550,000 to 750,000 distinct CDR3 sequences, roughly 14% of them seen once. Here the sequenced sample was PBMCs, taken on the day of the yellow fever booster vaccination. The source is a man between 25 and 39 years old who received the YFV17D yellow fever vaccine. The CDR3 runs from the conserved cysteine through the conserved F or W.

TRBJ2-6	TRBV27	CASTLGVGANVLTF
TRBJ1-1	TRBV6-5	CASSPSRNYAGTEAFF
TRBJ1-5	TRBV27	CASSLSSWGFRQPQHF
TRBJ1-5	TRBV12-3/TRBV12-4	CASSPQGTGYQPQHF
TRBJ2-2	TRBV7-2	CASSFSPTGVTGELFF
TRBJ1-5	TRBV20-1	CSWGVGNQPQHF
TRBJ2-7	TRBV29-1	CSVGLDTYEQYF
TRBJ1-6	TRBV20-1	CSATSGPINSPLHF
TRBJ2-3	TRBV6-2/TRBV6-3	CASSSEWIGGSTGTDTQYF
TRBJ1-2	TRBV4-3	CASSQPHARNGYTF
TRBJ2-6	TRBV14	CASSQAGTPYVLTF
TRBJ2-1	TRBV20-1	CSALITSGPKLNEQFF
TRBJ2-3	TRBV12-5	CASGPTGSLPADTQYF
TRBJ1-2	TRBV27	CASSPLSGGVGGYTF
TRBJ2-5	TRBV10-1	CASSEGAGVETQYF
TRBJ2-2	TRBV4-3	CASSQVTGKDTGELFF
TRBJ1-1	TRBV30	CAYIYSGGTTEAFF
TRBJ2-5	TRBV29-1	CSVEISSRTGETQYF
TRBJ1-1	TRBV28	CASSLLLGQVEAFF
TRBJ2-6	TRBV5-4	CASSPVPGANVLTF
TRBJ1-2	TRBV2	CASSDGGGNYGYTF
TRBJ1-6	TRBV7-7	CASSSPKIARQGMDNSPLHF
TRBJ2-7	TRBV28	CASRGTGVYEQYF
TRBJ2-2	TRBV29-1	CSVVSGSTGELFF
TRBJ2-5	TRBV20-1	CSAAGAQTQYF
TRBJ2-3	TRBV18	CASSPKQKSTDTQYF
TRBJ2-3	TRBV6-1	CASNHQSTDTQYF
TRBJ2-1	TRBV23-1	CASSQSLRGDSYNEQFF
TRBJ2-1	TRBV9	CASRYGLAGGNEQFF
TRBJ2-3	TRBV30	CAWSTGVGDTQYF
TRBJ2-7	TRBV7-2	CASSLALGRGYEQYF
TRBJ1-3	TRBV20-1	CSARGLQGNTIYF
TRBJ2-3	TRBV29-1	CSVSAANTDTQYF
TRBJ1-5	TRBV6-5	CASSYPDSTGTNQPQHF
TRBJ2-1	TRBV6-5	CASSYRNVAKNEQFF
TRBJ2-5	TRBV7-2	CASSRLAGGVEETQYF
TRBJ2-7	TRBV6-5	CASSGVNNEQYF
TRBJ2-5	TRBV7-6	CASSSHSDRSRLAGGRGETQYF
TRBJ2-7	TRBV5-5	CASRPDRDPYEQYF
TRBJ1-6	TRBV5-8	CASSPSGTGGVLHF
TRBJ2-5	TRBV7-2	CASSLIGTSGMETQYF
TRBJ2-5	TRBV7-9	CASSLSDRGLWETQYF
TRBJ2-3	TRBV7-8	CASSLGGGGSSTDTQYF
TRBJ2-2	TRBV2	CASSGSRSTGELFF
TRBJ2-3	TRBV7-6	CASSAFASGTSTDTQYF
TRBJ2-5	TRBV6-1	CASTPRGGQETQYF
TRBJ1-5	TRBV7-2	CASSFQGGSEPQHF
TRBJ2-6	TRBV7-2	CASSYTGGANVLTF
TRBJ1-6	TRBV14	CASSQDRENYNSPLHF
TRBJ2-1	TRBV4-3	CASSQVWAGVGLAGNEQFF
TRBJ1-1	TRBV30	CAWSLTGRGTEAFF
TRBJ2-7	TRBV18	CASSPAADYGQYF
TRBJ2-5	TRBV29-1	CSAKTSGFQETQYF